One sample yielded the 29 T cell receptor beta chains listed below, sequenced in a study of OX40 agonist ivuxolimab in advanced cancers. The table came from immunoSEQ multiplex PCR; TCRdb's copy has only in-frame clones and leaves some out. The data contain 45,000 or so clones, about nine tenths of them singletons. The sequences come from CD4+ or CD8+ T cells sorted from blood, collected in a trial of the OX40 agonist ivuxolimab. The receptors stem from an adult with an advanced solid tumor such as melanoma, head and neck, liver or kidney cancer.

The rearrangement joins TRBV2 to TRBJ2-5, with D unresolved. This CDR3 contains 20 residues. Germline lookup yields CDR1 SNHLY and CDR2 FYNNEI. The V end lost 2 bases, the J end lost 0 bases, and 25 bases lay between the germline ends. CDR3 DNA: TGTGCCAGCAGTGAAATGGCTCAGGAACTGTCTAACTGGGACCAAGAGACCCAGTACTTC. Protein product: CASSEMAQELSNWDQETQYF.

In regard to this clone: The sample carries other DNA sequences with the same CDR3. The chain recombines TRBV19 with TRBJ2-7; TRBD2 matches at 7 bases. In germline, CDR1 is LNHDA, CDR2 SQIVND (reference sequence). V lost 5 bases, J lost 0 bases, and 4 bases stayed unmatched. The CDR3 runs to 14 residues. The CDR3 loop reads CASSWGGSSYEQYF. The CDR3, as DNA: TGTGCCAGTAGTTGGGGAGGGAGCTCCTACGAGCAGTACTTC.

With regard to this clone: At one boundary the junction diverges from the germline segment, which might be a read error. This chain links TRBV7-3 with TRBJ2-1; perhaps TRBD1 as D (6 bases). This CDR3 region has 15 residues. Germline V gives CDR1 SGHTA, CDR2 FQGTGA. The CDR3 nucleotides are TGTGCCAGCAGCGTAACAGGGAGCTCCTACAATGAGCAGTTCTTC. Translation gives CASSVTGSSYNEQFF.

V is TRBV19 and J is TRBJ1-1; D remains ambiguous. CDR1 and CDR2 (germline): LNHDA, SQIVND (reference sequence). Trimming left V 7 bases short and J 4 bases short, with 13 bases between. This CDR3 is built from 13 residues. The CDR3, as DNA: TGTGCCAGTACAGAGGGAAGAGGCACTGAAGCTTTCTTT. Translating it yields CASTEGRGTEAFF.

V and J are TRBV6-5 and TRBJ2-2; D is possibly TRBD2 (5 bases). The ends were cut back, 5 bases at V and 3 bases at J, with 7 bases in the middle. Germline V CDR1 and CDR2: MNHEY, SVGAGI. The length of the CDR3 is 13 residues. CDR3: CASSPGDTGELFF. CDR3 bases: TGTGCCAGCAGTCCCGGGGACACCGGGGAGCTGTTTTTT.

For the CDR3, the DNA is TGTGCCAGCAGTCCGGACAGGGGGCCCGACAAAAACATTCAGTACTTC. This encodes CASSPDRGPDKNIQYF. J is TRBJ2-4 and V is TRBV28, with 11 bases fitting TRBD1. Germline lookup yields CDR1 MDHEN and CDR2 SYDVKM. J was trimmed by 3 bases and V by 5 bases; bases with no gene match: 6. The CDR3 sequence is 16 residues long.

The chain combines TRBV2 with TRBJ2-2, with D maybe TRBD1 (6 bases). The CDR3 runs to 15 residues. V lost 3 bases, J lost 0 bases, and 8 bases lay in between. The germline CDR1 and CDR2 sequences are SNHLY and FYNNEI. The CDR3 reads CASSEDSPNTGELFF. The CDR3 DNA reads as TGTGCCAGCAGTGAGGACAGCCCGAACACCGGGGAGCTGTTTTTT. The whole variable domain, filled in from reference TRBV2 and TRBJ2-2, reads EPEVTQTPSHQVTQMGQEVILRCVPISNHLYFYWYRQILGQKVEFLVSFYNNEISEKSEIFDDQFSVERPDGSNFTLKIRSTKLEDSAMYFCASSEDSPNTGELFFGEGSRLTVL.

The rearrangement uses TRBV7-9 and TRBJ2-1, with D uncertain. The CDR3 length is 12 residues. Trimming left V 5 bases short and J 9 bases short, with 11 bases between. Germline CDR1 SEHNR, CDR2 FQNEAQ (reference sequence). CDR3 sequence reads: CASSPFLGEQFF. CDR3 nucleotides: TGTGCCAGCAGCCCATTTTTGGGTGAGCAGTTCTTC.

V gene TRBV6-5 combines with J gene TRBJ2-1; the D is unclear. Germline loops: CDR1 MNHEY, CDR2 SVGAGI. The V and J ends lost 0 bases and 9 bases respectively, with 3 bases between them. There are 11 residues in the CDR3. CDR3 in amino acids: CASSYSGEQFF. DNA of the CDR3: TGTGCCAGCAGTTACTCGGGTGAGCAGTTCTTC.

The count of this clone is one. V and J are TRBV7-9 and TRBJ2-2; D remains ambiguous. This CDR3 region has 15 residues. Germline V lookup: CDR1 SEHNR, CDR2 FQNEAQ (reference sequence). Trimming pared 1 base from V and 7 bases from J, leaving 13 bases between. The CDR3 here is CASSLVLGYDGELFF. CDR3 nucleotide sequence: TGTGCCAGCAGCTTAGTCCTGGGATACGACGGGGAGCTGTTTTTT. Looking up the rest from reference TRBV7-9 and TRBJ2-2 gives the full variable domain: DTGVSQNPRHKITKRGQNVTFRCDPISEHNRLYWYRQTLGQGPEFLTYFQNEAQLEKSRLLSDRFSAERPKGSFSTLEIQRTEQGDSAMYLCASSLVLGYDGELFFGEGSRLTVL.

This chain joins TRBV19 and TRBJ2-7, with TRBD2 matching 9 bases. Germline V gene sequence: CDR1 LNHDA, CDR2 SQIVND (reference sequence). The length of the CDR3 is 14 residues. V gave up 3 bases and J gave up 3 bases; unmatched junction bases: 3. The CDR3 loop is CASSMGTSIYEQYF. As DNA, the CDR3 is TGTGCCAGTAGTATGGGGACTAGCATCTACGAGCAGTACTTC.

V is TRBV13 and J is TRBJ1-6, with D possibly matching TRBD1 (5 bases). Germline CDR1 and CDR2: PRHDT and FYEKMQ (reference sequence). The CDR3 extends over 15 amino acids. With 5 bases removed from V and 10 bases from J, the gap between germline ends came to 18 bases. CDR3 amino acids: CASSPAGRAGSPLHF. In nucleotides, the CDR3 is TGTGCCAGCAGCCCCGCAGGGAGGGCAGGATCACCCCTCCACTTT.

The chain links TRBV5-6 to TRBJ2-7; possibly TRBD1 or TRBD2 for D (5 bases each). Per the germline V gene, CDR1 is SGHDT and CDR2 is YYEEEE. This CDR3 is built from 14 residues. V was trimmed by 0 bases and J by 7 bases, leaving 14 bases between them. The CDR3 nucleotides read TGTGCCAGCAGCTTGGATTGGCAGGGACGGGAGCAGTACTTC. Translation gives CASSLDWQGREQYF. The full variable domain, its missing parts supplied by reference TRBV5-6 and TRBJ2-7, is DAGVTQSPTHLIKTRGQQVTLRCSPKSGHDTVSWYQQALGQGPQFIFQYYEEEERQRGNFPDRFSGHQFPNYSSELNVNALLLGDSALYLCASSLDWQGREQYFGPGTRLTVT.

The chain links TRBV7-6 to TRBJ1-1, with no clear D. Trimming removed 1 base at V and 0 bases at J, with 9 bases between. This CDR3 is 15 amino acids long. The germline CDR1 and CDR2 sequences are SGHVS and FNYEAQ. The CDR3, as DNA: TGTGCCAGCAGCTTAGGGGCAGTTGTGAACACTGAAGCTTTCTTT. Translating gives CASSLGAVVNTEAFF.

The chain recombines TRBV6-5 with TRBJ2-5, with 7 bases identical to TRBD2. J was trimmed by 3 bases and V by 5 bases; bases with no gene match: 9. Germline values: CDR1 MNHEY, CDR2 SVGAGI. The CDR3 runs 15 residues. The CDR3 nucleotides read TGTGCCAGCAGTACCGGGGGGAGCGGAGAAGAGACCCAGTACTTC. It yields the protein CASSTGGSGEETQYF.

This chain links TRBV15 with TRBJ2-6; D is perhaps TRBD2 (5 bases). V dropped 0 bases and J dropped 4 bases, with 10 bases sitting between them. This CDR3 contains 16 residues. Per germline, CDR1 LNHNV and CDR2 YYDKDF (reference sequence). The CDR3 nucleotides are TGTGCCACCAGCAGAGATCGGGGAACCGGGGCCAACGTCCTGACTTTC. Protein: CATSRDRGTGANVLTF.

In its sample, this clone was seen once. CDR3 DNA: TGTGCCAGCAGTGAAGCGCCAGGGAAGACTGAAGCTTTCTTT. It codes for CASSEAPGKTEAFF. The chain uses TRBV2 and TRBJ1-1; D perhaps matches TRBD1 (5 bases). CDR1 SNHLY and CDR2 FYNNEI come from the germline V gene. Trimming shortened V by 0 bases and J by 5 bases, and 10 bases separated the two germline ends. CDR3 length: 14 amino acids.

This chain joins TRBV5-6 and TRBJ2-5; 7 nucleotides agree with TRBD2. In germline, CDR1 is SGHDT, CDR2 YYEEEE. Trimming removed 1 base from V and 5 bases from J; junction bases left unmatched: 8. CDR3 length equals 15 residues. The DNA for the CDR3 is TGTGCCAGCAGCTTGCCCGGGGGAGGGGAGGAGACCCAGTACTTC. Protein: CASSLPGGGEETQYF.

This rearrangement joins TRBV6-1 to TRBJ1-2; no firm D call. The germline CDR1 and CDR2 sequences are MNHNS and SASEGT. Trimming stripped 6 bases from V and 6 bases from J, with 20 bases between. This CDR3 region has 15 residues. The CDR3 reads CASSPLSAPGNGYTF. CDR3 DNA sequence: TGTGCCAGCAGCCCTCTAAGCGCGCCGGGAAATGGCTACACCTTC.

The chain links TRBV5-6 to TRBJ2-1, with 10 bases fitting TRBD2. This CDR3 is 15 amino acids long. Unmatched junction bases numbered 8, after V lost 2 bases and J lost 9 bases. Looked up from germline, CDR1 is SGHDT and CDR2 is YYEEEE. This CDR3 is CASSFRVAGGLEQFF. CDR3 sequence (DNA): TGTGCCAGCAGCTTTAGGGTAGCGGGAGGCCTTGAGCAGTTCTTC.

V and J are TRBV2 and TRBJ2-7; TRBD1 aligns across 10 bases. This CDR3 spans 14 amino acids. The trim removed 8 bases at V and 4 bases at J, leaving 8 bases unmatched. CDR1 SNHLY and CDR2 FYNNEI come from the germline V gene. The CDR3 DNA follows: TGTGCCAGCGAAACCGGGACAGGGGTGTACGAGCAGTACTTC. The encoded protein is CASETGTGVYEQYF.

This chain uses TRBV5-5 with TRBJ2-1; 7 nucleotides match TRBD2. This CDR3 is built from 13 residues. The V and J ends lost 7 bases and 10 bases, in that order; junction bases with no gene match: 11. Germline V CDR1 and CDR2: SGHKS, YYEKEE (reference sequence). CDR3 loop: CASQWRAGDEQFF. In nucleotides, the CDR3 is TGTGCCAGCCAGTGGAGGGCGGGAGACGAGCAGTTCTTC.

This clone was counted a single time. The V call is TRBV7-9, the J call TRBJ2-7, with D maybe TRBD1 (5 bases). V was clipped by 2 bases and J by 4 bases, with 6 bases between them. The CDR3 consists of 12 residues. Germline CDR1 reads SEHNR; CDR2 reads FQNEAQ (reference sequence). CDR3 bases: TGTGCCAGCAGCTTACAGGGTTACGAGCAGTACTTC. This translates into CASSLQGYEQYF.

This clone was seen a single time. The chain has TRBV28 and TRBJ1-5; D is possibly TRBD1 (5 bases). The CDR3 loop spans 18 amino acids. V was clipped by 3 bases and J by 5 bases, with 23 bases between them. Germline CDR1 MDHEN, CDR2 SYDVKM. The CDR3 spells CASSFGRGPGIWDQPQHF. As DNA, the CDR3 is TGTGCCAGCAGTTTTGGGAGGGGACCCGGGATTTGGGATCAGCCCCAGCATTTT.

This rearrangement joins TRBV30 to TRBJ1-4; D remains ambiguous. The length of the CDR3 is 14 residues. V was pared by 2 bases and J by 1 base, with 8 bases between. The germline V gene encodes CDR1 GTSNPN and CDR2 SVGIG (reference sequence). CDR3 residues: CAWSLGGTNEKLFF. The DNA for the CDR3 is TGTGCCTGGAGTCTCGGAGGAACTAATGAAAAACTGTTTTTT.

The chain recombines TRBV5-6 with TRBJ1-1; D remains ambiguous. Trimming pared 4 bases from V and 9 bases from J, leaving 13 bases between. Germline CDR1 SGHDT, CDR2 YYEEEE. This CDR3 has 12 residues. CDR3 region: CASSLGSEQAFF. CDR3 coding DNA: TGTGCCAGCAGCCTGGGATCGGAGCAAGCTTTCTTT. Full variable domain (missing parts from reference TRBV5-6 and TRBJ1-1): DAGVTQSPTHLIKTRGQQVTLRCSPKSGHDTVSWYQQALGQGPQFIFQYYEEEERQRGNFPDRFSGHQFPNYSSELNVNALLLGDSALYLCASSLGSEQAFFGQGTRLTVV.

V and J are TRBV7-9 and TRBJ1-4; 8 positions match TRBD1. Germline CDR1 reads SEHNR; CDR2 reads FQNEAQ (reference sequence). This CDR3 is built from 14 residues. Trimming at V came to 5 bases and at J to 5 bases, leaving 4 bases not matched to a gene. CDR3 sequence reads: CASSPGGGNEKLFF. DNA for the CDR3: TGTGCCAGCAGCCCAGGGGGCGGGAATGAAAAACTGTTTTTT.

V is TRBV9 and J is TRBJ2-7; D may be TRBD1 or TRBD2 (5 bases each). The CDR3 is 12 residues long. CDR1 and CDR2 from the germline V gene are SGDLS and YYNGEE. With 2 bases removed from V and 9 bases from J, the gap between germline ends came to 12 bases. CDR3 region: CASSVPRGRQYF. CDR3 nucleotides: TGTGCCAGCAGCGTGCCCCGGGGACGGCAGTACTTC.

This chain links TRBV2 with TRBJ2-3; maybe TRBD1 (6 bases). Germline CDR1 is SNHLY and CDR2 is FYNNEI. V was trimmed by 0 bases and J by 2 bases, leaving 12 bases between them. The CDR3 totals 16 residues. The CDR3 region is CASSEAGAGYTDTQYF. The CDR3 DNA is TGTGCCAGCAGTGAAGCGGGGGCAGGGTACACAGATACGCAGTATTTT.